Following are 17 T cell receptor beta chains from one sample sequenced in a study of identifying expanded T cells in peripheral blood (dated by TCRdb to about 2019). The method behind the library was the immunoSEQ multiplex PCR assay. TCRdb took over this immuneACCESS table, retaining in-frame rearrangements with V and J assigned. Such tables are incomplete; in checked studies, under half of the missing clones stem from an unresolved V gene, and the remainder is unexplained. The sample table contains around 100,000 clones; only one count was recorded for roughly 89% of them. 17% of the sample rests with the top ten. Sequenced material: blood. These receptors came from a person aged 18 to 75 in good health.

V usage is TRBV6-1 and J usage is TRBJ1-5; D remains unclear. The CDR3 contains 14 residues. Deletions cut 6 bases from V and 10 bases from J, with 19 bases between. Germline assignment: CDR1 MNHNS and CDR2 SASEGT. The CDR3 DNA is TGTGCCAGCAGGCCCCTGGGAGGGTCGGCACCCCAGCATTTT. It is translated as CASRPLGGSAPQHF.

V gene TRBV4-3 combines with J gene TRBJ1-2; the D is unclear. The CDR3 has 17 amino acids. The germline V and J ends were trimmed by 0 bases and 5 bases, with 19 bases remaining between them. Germline V CDR1 and CDR2: LGHNA, YSLEER. CDR3 region: CASSQDFSAVLGYGYTF. The CDR3 DNA is TGCGCCAGCAGCCAAGATTTTTCGGCCGTCCTGGGGTATGGCTACACCTTC.

This clone has just one count. V usage is TRBV5-1 and J usage is TRBJ2-5; D gene unclear. The germline CDR1 and CDR2 sequences are SGHRS and YFSETQ. Trimming took off 0 bases at V and 5 bases at J, with 11 bases between the two ends. The CDR3 sequence is 14 residues long. The chain's CDR3 is CASSLGPVEETQYF. The CDR3 region has the DNA TGCGCCAGCAGCTTGGGACCAGTTGAGGAGACCCAGTACTTC.

The rearrangement joins TRBV19 to TRBJ2-1, with 9 bases lining up with TRBD1. V gave up 5 bases and J gave up 5 bases; unmatched junction bases: 7. Germline assignment: CDR1 LNHDA and CDR2 SQIVND (reference sequence). This CDR3 is built from 15 residues. This CDR3 reads CASSHRDRADNEQFF. The CDR3 region has the DNA TGTGCCAGTAGTCACCGGGACAGGGCAGACAATGAGCAGTTCTTC.

The chain carries TRBV6-5 and TRBJ2-5; D is unclear. Between the trimmed V and J ends, which lost 4 bases and 0 bases, there was a span of 6 bases. CDR1 MNHEY and CDR2 SVGAGI come from the germline V gene. This CDR3 is 13 amino acids long. The CDR3 DNA sequence: TGTGCCAGCAGTTGGCAGGACCAAGAGACCCAGTACTTC. Protein: CASSWQDQETQYF.

The chain carries TRBV7-8 and TRBJ2-5; 7 bases are a match to TRBD2. Losses at the gene ends were 5 bases for V and 7 bases for J; bases not matched to a gene: 13. CDR3 length: 15 residues. From germline, CDR1 is SGHVS and CDR2 FQNEAQ. The CDR3: CASSEALAPHGTQYF. The DNA of the CDR3 is TGTGCCAGCAGCGAAGCACTAGCGCCCCATGGGACCCAGTACTTC.

The rearrangement uses TRBV21-1 and TRBJ1-2; the table's D call, TRBD1, was not checked against the DNA. TRBV21-1 is shown as a pseudogene. The CDR3 extends over 18 amino acids. CDR3 loop: CASSNPYIPLRQLSGYTF. The DNA of the CDR3 is TGTGCCAGCAGCAATCCTTACATTCCCTTGAGACAACTCTCCGGCTACACCTTC.

The chain has TRBV6-5 and TRBJ1-4; weak D call: TRBD1 (5 bases). The germline CDR1 and CDR2 sequences are MNHEY and SVGAGI. The V end was cut by 5 bases, the J end by 9 bases, with 13 bases between. The CDR3 totals 13 residues. CDR3 DNA sequence: TGTGCCAGCAGTCCATCCGGGGCCAAAAAACTGTTTTTT. Protein: CASSPSGAKKLFF.

This rearrangement joins TRBV5-1 to TRBJ2-1, with D tentatively TRBD1 (5 bases). Trimming left V 2 bases short and J 4 bases short, with 10 bases between. The germline V gene encodes CDR1 SGHRS and CDR2 YFSETQ. The CDR3 is made up of 14 amino acids. The CDR3 region has the DNA TGCGCCAGCAGCTTTGGGGCTGATTACAATGAGCAGTTCTTC. It codes for CASSFGADYNEQFF.

The chain has TRBV9 and TRBJ1-1, with TRBD1 matching 7 bases. The CDR3 has 16 amino acids. Germline CDR1 reads SGDLS; CDR2 reads YYNGEE. Trimming took 4 bases from V and 6 from J; bases not matched to a gene: 15. CDR3 region: CASSSTVRQGMAEAFF. The CDR3 DNA sequence: TGTGCCAGCAGCTCGACAGTCCGACAGGGAATGGCTGAAGCTTTCTTT.

CDR3 region: CASSMSNEQFF. The CDR3 nucleotides read TGTGCCAGTAGTATGTCGAATGAGCAGTTCTTC. The genes are TRBV19 and TRBJ2-1; D is ambiguous. The CDR3 contains 11 residues. Trimming left V 3 bases short and J 7 bases short, with 4 bases between. The germline V gene encodes CDR1 LNHDA and CDR2 SQIVND (reference sequence).

The V gene is TRBV7-9, the J gene TRBJ2-7; D not certain. The CDR3 has 15 amino acids. V was pared by 5 bases and J by 0 bases, with 14 bases between. Germline CDR1 and CDR2: SEHNR and FQNEAQ (reference sequence). The CDR3 DNA reads TGTGCCAGCAGCCACGACATAATTTCCTCCTACGAGCAGTACTTC. Its translation: CASSHDIISSYEQYF.

The chain is built from TRBV5-4 and TRBJ2-2, with D maybe TRBD2 (6 bases). V was shortened by 4 bases and J by 4 bases, with 14 bases between the two germline ends. The CDR3 loop spans 15 amino acids. Germline lookup yields CDR1 SGHNT and CDR2 YYREEE (reference sequence). CDR3 protein: CASSPQTGGTGELFF. The CDR3 DNA sequence: TGTGCCAGCAGCCCTCAGACCGGGGGCACCGGGGAGCTGTTTTTT.

This chain connects TRBV4-3 to TRBJ2-4, with no clear D. Per the germline V gene, CDR1 is LGHNA and CDR2 is YSLEER. V shed 0 bases and J shed 5 bases, with 11 bases lying between them. The CDR3 is made up of 15 amino acids. The CDR3 reads CASSQDGVRQNIQYF. The CDR3, as DNA: TGCGCCAGCAGCCAAGATGGCGTCAGGCAAAACATTCAGTACTTC.

CDR3 nucleotide sequence: TGTGCCAGCACCCCTAATGGGGGGTATGGGTCACCCCTCCACTTT. Translating gives CASTPNGGYGSPLHF. This sequence joins TRBV28 and TRBJ1-6, with D possibly being TRBD1 (5 bases). This CDR3 region has 15 residues. The germline CDR1 and CDR2 sequences are MDHEN and SYDVKM. The germline V and J ends were trimmed by 7 bases and 10 bases, with 20 bases remaining between them.

The genes are TRBV27 and TRBJ2-7, with 13 bases lining up with TRBD2. The CDR3 consists of 20 residues. J gave up 0 bases and V 5 bases, and 16 bases lay outside the gene matches. CDR1 is MNHEY, CDR2 SMNVEV, per germline (reference sequence). The CDR3 nucleotides read TGTGCCAGCAGTCCAGAGCGACTAGCGGGGGGTCTTCGAATCTCCTACGAGCAGTACTTC. Its translation is CASSPERLAGGLRISYEQYF.

The chain has TRBV2 and TRBJ1-5; the match to TRBD1 covers 7 bases. The germline V gene has CDR1 SNHLY and CDR2 FYNNEI. After removal of 6 bases from V and 9 bases from J, the junction contained 8 bases not matched to a gene. The CDR3 is made up of 13 amino acids. The CDR3 loop is CASRGGQIRPQHF. The DNA for the CDR3 is TGTGCCAGCAGGGGGGGACAGATCCGGCCCCAGCATTTT.